The source of this T cell receptor (beta chain) is a study of blood T cell repertoires in COVID-19. Data came from immunoSEQ multiplex PCR; TCRdb stores just in-frame clones and leaves some out. Of fewer than 350,000 clones detected, roughly 79% appear once; the ten largest clones hold roughly 2.9%. V shed 6 bases and J shed 9 bases, with 15 bases lying between them. This CDR3 is built from 13 residues. The germline V gene encodes CDR1 SGHAT and CDR2 FQNNGV. The source of this sequence is a woman in her fifties or sixties with active or convalescent COVID-19. The specimen was peripheral blood. This chain joins TRBV11-2 and TRBJ2-1; possibly TRBD2 for D (5 bases). The CDR3 reads CASSPGKRGEQFF. In DNA, the CDR3 is TGTGCCAGCAGTCCCGGGAAACGGGGTGAGCAGTTCTTC.